This T cell receptor beta chain was profiled in a study of siplizumab effects on memory and regulatory T cells. The CDR3 consists of 14 residues. In germline, CDR1 is SGDLS, CDR2 YYNGEE. Trimming took 3 bases from V and 1 from J, leaving 10 bases between them. The protocol was immunoSEQ multiplex PCR, while the TCRdb copy is restricted to in-frame clones and leaves out a portion. The sample has 50,000 or so clones, 87% seen once. Sample: naive CD8+ T cells sorted from blood. The gene calls are TRBV9 and TRBJ2-5; D may be TRBD1 (6 bases). The clonotype was recovered from a human donor in good health. The CDR3 loop reads CASSAPDSQETQYF. CDR3 nucleotides: TGTGCCAGCAGCGCTCCGGACAGCCAAGAGACCCAGTACTTC.